This passage covers 5 T cell receptor beta chains from one sample sequenced in a study of T cell repertoires in cytomegalovirus infection. Antigens for these TCRs are unknown. TCRdb passed the reads through MiXCR, listing each CDR3 protein once. The repertoire consists of a few hundred thousand distinct CDR3 sequences, with 40% occurring once and the leading ten covering 48%. The sample consisted of cultured PBMCs, taken from culture after CMV antigen stimulation. These receptor sequences come from a human donor in good health (CMV status not recorded). Some clones in this sample may be carry-over from other donors' samples.

This clonotype was seen a handful of times. The chain joins TRBV6-6 to TRBJ2-3; D may match TRBD1 or TRBD2 (6 bases each). The V gene's germline CDR1 is MNHNY and CDR2 SVGAGI (reference sequence). CDR3 length equals 15 residues. Trimming pared 2 bases from V and 4 bases from J, leaving 13 bases between. The CDR3 sequence: CASSYVGGTADTQYF. The DNA of the CDR3 is TGTGCCAGCAGTTACGTAGGGGGGACCGCAGATACGCAGTATTTT.

The chain uses TRBV6-2 or TRBV6-3 and TRBJ2-1, with TRBD2 matching 13 bases. The V segment lost 4 bases and the J segment 6 bases; nucleotides outside the gene matches: 12. Germline CDR1 reads MNHEY; CDR2 reads SVGEGT. The CDR3 contains 18 residues. The CDR3 coding sequence is TGTGCCAGCAGTTCCCTACTAGCGGGGGGGCCCGCGAGCAATGAGCAGTTCTTC. Translated: CASSSLLAGGPASNEQFF.

This clonotype was found a few times. The rearrangement uses TRBV12-3 or TRBV12-4 and TRBJ1-1, with unresolved D. Trimming shortened V by 6 bases and J by 0 bases, and 11 bases separated the two germline ends. This CDR3 is built from 14 residues. CDR3 in DNA: TGTGCCAGCAGCAAGACTGAGATGAACACTGAAGCTTTCTTT. It translates to CASSKTEMNTEAFF.

V is TRBV14 and J is TRBJ1-3; weak D call: TRBD1 (6 bases). Deletions cut 3 bases from V and 6 bases from J, with 9 bases between. This CDR3 spans 13 amino acids. Per the germline V gene, CDR1 is SGHDN and CDR2 is FVKESK. This CDR3 reads CASSQWGANTIYF. The CDR3 region has the DNA TGTGCCAGCAGCCAGTGGGGGGCAAACACCATATATTTT.

The chain carries TRBV3-1 and TRBJ2-1, with 7 bases fitting TRBD2. J gave up 7 bases and V 1 base, and 1 base lay outside the gene matches. The CDR3 has 13 amino acids. In germline, CDR1 is LGHDT, CDR2 YNNKEL (reference sequence). CDR3 region: CASSQALANEQFF. The CDR3, as DNA: TGTGCCAGCAGCCAAGCACTAGCGAATGAGCAGTTCTTC.